This T cell receptor (beta chain) emerged from a study of T cells in Graves' hyperthyroidism and ophthalmopathy (dated by TCRdb to between 2017 and 2020). For context, the study as a whole: Peripheral blood was collected at initial diagnosis, before any treatment. To identify distinguishing TCR V-J signatures, a discovery cohort of roughly 100 patients was used, comprising 43 with Graves' ophthalmopathy and 57 with stable Graves' hyperthyroidism. Whether ophthalmopathy could be predicted prospectively was tested in an independent validation cohort made up of roughly 20 hyperthyroidism patients plus 17 patients who later progressed to ophthalmopathy. For training and testing, the 100 patients in the discovery cohort were randomly divided in a 7:3 ratio. The study also compared thyroid tissue and blood T-cell repertoires from roughly six Graves' hyperthyroidism patients. After blood sampling, hyperthyroidism patients were treated with methimazole at a starting dose of 30 mg daily, and ophthalmopathy patients were treated with high-dose intravenous methylprednisolone. The paper describes TCR Vbeta CDR3 sequencing of 140 or so peripheral blood samples, made up of 43 ophthalmopathy patients, roughly 72 hyperthyroidism patients and 17 progressor patients.

The TCR beta CDR3 regions were amplified from the RNA transcripts. The TCR CDR3 was subjected to a first round of RT-PCR using the HTBI primer set and the Qiagen OneStep RT-PCR kit. Libraries were constructed in a second round of multiplex PCR, after which size selection and purification were performed. Paired-end sequencing of the libraries was performed with 100 bp reads on an Illumina HiSeq2000. The original pipeline was this. Raw data were processed with SOAPnuke, discarding reads with adapters, uncalled bases, mean Phred below 15, or no exact constant-primer or identifier match. High-quality paired reads were merged with COPE v1.2.5, and unique nucleotide sequences were defined as clonotypes. Clonotypes were aligned to IMGT TRBV, TRBD and TRBJ reference segments using MiTCR v1.1. The analysis included only V-J combinations with a frequency above 0.0001, which together covered approximately 99% of the repertoires. A TCS score was defined as the ratio between F50 (clonal expansion) and ExV (chaos), using BLOSUM62-based TCRdist between CDR3 peptides within each V-J. Welch's t-statistics and random forest reduced fewer than 600 V-J features to 13, which were used in a naive Bayes classifier (R e1071). Thyroid-blood repertoire similarity was quantified with the Morisita-Horn index. TCRdb reanalyzed the raw reads on its own, using fastp at Q25 for trimming and MiXCR for clone calling, and kept in-frame beta chains. Entries that share a CDR3 protein sequence are merged under the most common genes and DNA. The V and J calls come from TCRdb's annotation, not from the publication. For this sample the table gives 750,000 to 950,000 distinct CDR3 sequences, of which 38% were detected only once. Of the sample, 7% to 10% falls within the top ten clones.

As for this clonotype: Its binding antigen is unknown. One end of the junction fails to match germline, which may point to a read error.

Summary of the overall study and its limitations: In validation, the model predicted progression to ophthalmopathy a median of about 6.8 months before onset, with over 55% sensitivity and around 76% specificity. A model built on a 13 V-J signature distinguished ophthalmopathy from stable hyperthyroidism, reaching roughly 88% sensitivity and about 81% specificity in cross-validation and 80%/75% in testing. No statistical method was used to fix the sample size in advance, and group allocation was not hidden from the investigators. Most expanded thyroid clonotypes (frequency above 0.001) were also detected in blood, a finding suggesting that blood repertoires may reflect thyroid immune responses.

The CDR3, cysteine through phenylalanine, is 14 amino acids long. CDR3 DNA only is kept here, 42 bases in frame from base 1. CDR1 is given as SEHNR and CDR2 as FQNEAQ, both from the germline V gene (reference sequence). Stable Graves' hyperthyroidism was defined as no progression to ophthalmopathy during 18 months of follow-up. Hyperthyroidism patients were newly diagnosed, had a disease duration of under 2 months, and were aged 18 to 65 years. Any patient with an uncontrolled infection, another autoimmune disease, pregnancy or lactation was excluded. Clinical symptoms, serum thyroxine and TRAb, thyroid ultrasound, and orbital computed tomography formed the basis for the diagnoses. PBMCs were isolated from about 9.2 ml of fresh peripheral blood by Ficoll-Paque density gradient centrifugation. Total RNA was extracted using Trizol reagent, and RNA quality was assessed on an Agilent 2100 Bioanalyzer.

The sequencing sample was made of blood. The V and J genes are TRBV7-9 and TRBJ2-2, with the identity of the D gene unclear. The TCR sequence derives from a young man with Graves' hyperthyroidism. The CDR3 is CASSQEEYTGELFF. The DNA is as follows: TGCGCCAGCAGCCAAGAGGAATACACCGGGGAGCTGTTTTTT. Extended through the reference TRBV7-9 and TRBJ2-2 proteins, this CDR3 yields the full variable domain: DTGVSQNPRHKITKRGQNVTFRCDPISEHNRLYWYRQTLGQGPEFLTYFQNEAQLEKSRLLSDRFSAERPKGSFSTLEIQRTEQGDSAMYLCASSQEEYTGELFFGEGSRLTVL.